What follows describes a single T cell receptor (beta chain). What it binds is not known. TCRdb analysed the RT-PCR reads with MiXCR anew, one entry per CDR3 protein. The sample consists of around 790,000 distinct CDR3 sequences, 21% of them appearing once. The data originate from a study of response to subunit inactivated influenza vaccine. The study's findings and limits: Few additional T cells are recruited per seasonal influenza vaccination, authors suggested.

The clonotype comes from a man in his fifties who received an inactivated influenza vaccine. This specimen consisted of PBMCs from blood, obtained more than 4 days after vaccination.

The CDR3 bases are TGTGCCAGCAGCTTAGCGCAGGGCGTTAAGGAGACCCAGTACTTC. It encodes CASSLAQGVKETQYF. This chain joins TRBV7-9 and TRBJ2-5; D is perhaps TRBD1 (5 bases). Between the trimmed V and J ends, which lost 0 bases and 5 bases, there was a span of 13 bases. This CDR3 region has 15 residues. CDR1 is SEHNR and CDR2 is FQNEAQ in the germline V gene (reference sequence).